Listed here are 13 T cell receptor beta chains from one sample, sequenced in a study of cytomegalovirus exposure and HLA in healthy donors. The PCR made use of 60 Vbeta and 13 Jbeta primers. Assay used: immunoSEQ multiplex PCR; TCRdb lists only in-frame clones, some missing. The repertoire has 150,000 to 170,000 clones, about 76% of them found once; the top ten carry 7.5% to 9%. What was sequenced was PBMCs. These receptors all come from a man aged 25-40 years in good health and CMV-seropositive.

J is TRBJ1-1 and V is TRBV19; D unclear. CDR1 and CDR2 (germline): LNHDA, SQIVND (reference sequence). The CDR3 contains 14 residues. Trimming removed 7 bases from V and 4 bases from J, with 16 bases in between. CDR3 amino acids: CASTSPAEGTEAFF. The DNA for the CDR3 is TGTGCCAGTACCTCCCCGGCCGAGGGCACTGAAGCTTTCTTT.

This chain connects TRBV19 to TRBJ1-1; no reliable D call. This CDR3 is 13 amino acids long. Trimming pared 1 base from V and 4 bases from J, leaving 7 bases between. CDR1 is LNHDA and CDR2 is SQIVND in the germline V gene (reference sequence). CDR3 in amino acids: CASSIASGTEAFF. The CDR3 DNA follows: TGTGCCAGTAGTATAGCTAGCGGCACTGAAGCTTTCTTT.

The V call is TRBV30, the J call TRBJ1-2; D unclear. With 0 bases removed from V and 4 bases from J, the gap between germline ends came to 3 bases. The CDR3 is made up of 11 amino acids. Germline V gene lookup returns CDR1 GTSNPN and CDR2 SVGIG (reference sequence). CDR3 DNA sequence: TGTGCCTGGAGTGTTAGCTATGGCTACACCTTC. Its protein product is CAWSVSYGYTF.

The V and J genes are TRBV10-2 and TRBJ2-7; 8 nucleotides align to TRBD1. V gave up 4 bases and J gave up 3 bases; unmatched junction bases: 5. The CDR3 spans 14 residues. Per the germline V gene, CDR1 is WSHSY and CDR2 is SAAADI. CDR3 region: CASSAQGGRYEQYF. CDR3 DNA: TGCGCCAGCAGTGCACAGGGGGGTCGCTACGAGCAGTACTTC.

The V call is TRBV2, the J call TRBJ2-5; 7 bases fit TRBD2. The trim removed 9 bases at V and 7 bases at J, leaving 8 bases unmatched. Germline values: CDR1 SNHLY, CDR2 FYNNEI. The CDR3 sequence is 12 residues long. CDR3 bases: TGTGCCAGGAGCTCGGGGAGGGGGACCCAGTACTTC. It translates to CARSSGRGTQYF.

The V and J genes are TRBV29-1 and TRBJ2-7, with 7 bases matching TRBD1. The CDR3 spans 13 residues. From germline, CDR1 is SQVTM and CDR2 ANQGSEA. V lost 7 bases, J lost 6 bases, and 12 bases stayed unmatched. The CDR3 region is CSALRQGRGEQYF. DNA for the CDR3: TGCAGCGCCCTTCGACAGGGTCGGGGCGAGCAGTACTTC.

CDR3 amino acids: CASSQDLIGANEKLFF. DNA for the CDR3: TGCGCCAGCAGCCAAGATCTAATAGGGGCTAATGAAAAACTGTTTTTT. This rearrangement joins TRBV4-3 to TRBJ1-4; possible D gene TRBD1, 5 bases. CDR1 and CDR2 (germline): LGHNA, YSLEER. This CDR3 contains 16 residues. V lost 0 bases to trimming and J lost 3 bases, with 11 bases between them.

This sequence joins TRBV9 and TRBJ2-5; tentative D call: TRBD2 (6 bases). Germline V lookup: CDR1 SGDLS, CDR2 YYNGEE. The CDR3 extends over 15 amino acids. Trimming pared 0 bases from V and 1 base from J, leaving 10 bases between. The CDR3 DNA follows: TGTGCCAGCAGCGTAGAGGCTAGCGCCCAAGAGACCCAGTACTTC. Translation: CASSVEASAQETQYF.

This chain joins TRBV6-1 and TRBJ1-5, with D perhaps TRBD1 (5 bases). Trimming cost V 7 bases and J 3 bases, with 16 bases left between them. CDR1 and CDR2 (germline): MNHNS, SASEGT. The CDR3 has 15 residues. DNA for the CDR3: TGTGCCAGCATCTCGATCCAGGGTTCCAATCAGCCCCAGCATTTT. Protein sequence: CASISIQGSNQPQHF.

V and J are TRBV5-4 and TRBJ2-2; a possible D gene is TRBD2 (6 bases). The ends were cut back, 3 bases at V and 2 bases at J, with 20 bases in the middle. The CDR3 extends over 18 amino acids. The V gene's germline CDR1 is SGHNT and CDR2 YYREEE (reference sequence). CDR3 residues: CASSSGTRRGINTGELFF. The DNA for the CDR3 is TGTGCCAGCAGCTCCGGGACTCGACGGGGGATAAACACCGGGGAGCTGTTTTTT.

A word on this clone: Other DNA sequences in this specimen translate into the identical CDR3. The chain recombines TRBV5-1 with TRBJ1-1; D is possibly TRBD1 (5 bases). Trimming took 4 bases from V and 1 from J, leaving 8 bases between them. CDR3 length equals 13 residues. CDR1 and CDR2 (germline): SGHRS, YFSETQ. The CDR3 DNA sequence: TGCGCCAGCAGCAGGGGCCAGAACACTGAAGCTTTCTTT. Translation gives CASSRGQNTEAFF. Together with reference TRBV5-1 and TRBJ1-1, the CDR3 gives the full variable domain: KAGVTQTPRYLIKTRGQQVTLSCSPISGHRSVSWYQQTPGQGLQFLFEYFSETQRNKGNFPGRFSGRQFSNSRSEMNVSTLELGDSALYLCASSRGQNTEAFFGQGTRLTVV.

This clone was observed a handful of times. V usage is TRBV7-3 and J usage is TRBJ2-7; 7 nucleotides align to TRBD1. CDR1 SGHTA and CDR2 FQGTGA come from the germline V gene. The CDR3 sequence is 14 residues long. V was pared by 5 bases and J by 2 bases, with 6 bases of the junction left unmatched. CDR3: CASSMTGSPYEQYF. The CDR3 DNA sequence: TGTGCCAGCAGCATGACAGGGTCCCCCTACGAGCAGTACTTC.

CDR3 coding DNA: TGCAGTGCTAGAGGGCCGACTGAAGCTTTCTTT. Its protein is CSARGPTEAFF. V usage is TRBV20-1 and J usage is TRBJ1-1; D not certain. V was pared by 1 base and J by 5 bases, with 5 bases between. The V gene's germline CDR1 is DFQATT and CDR2 SNEGSKA (reference sequence). CDR3 length: 11 amino acids.